Listed below are T cell receptor beta chains from one sample, sequenced in a study of early T cells in non-severe SARS-CoV-2 infection. MiXCR, applied by TCRdb to the 5' RACE reads, yields one record per CDR3 protein. This repertoire shows about 33,000 distinct CDR3 sequences, 4.5% to 7% found once; its top ten account for 10% to 15%. The sample comprised whole blood. These receptors were obtained from an adult who was a healthcare worker with PCR-confirmed SARS-CoV-2 infection or an uninfected control (not recorded which). Both conserved end residues are part of each CDR3. A D gene is named only where the DNA matches it firmly. Only part of the rows carry a size: once, few, many, or a class if the clone is expanded.

CDR3nt,CDR3aa,v_gene,j_gene,d_gene,abundance
TGTGCCAGCAGCTCATTGGAGAGCGGGGGTTACAATGAGCAGTTCTTC,CASSSLESGGYNEQFF,TRBV7-6,TRBJ2-1,TRBD2,.
TGTGCCAGCAGCTTATCTCCACGTACCTACGAGCAGTACTTC,CASSLSPRTYEQYF,TRBV13,TRBJ2-7,.,many
TGTGCCAGCAGTTTATGGGGTGGTGAAGGAAAACTGTTTTTT,CASSLWGGEGKLFF,TRBV27,TRBJ1-4,.,many
TGTGCCAGCAGCCCCCGGAGGGCAGGGGATGGGGATGGCTACACCTTC,CASSPRRAGDGDGYTF,TRBV5-4,TRBJ1-2,.,few
TGTGCCAGCTCACCAGCCCGAGGAACAGGGGCAATACTAGAGACCCAGTACTTC,CASSPARGTGAILETQYF,TRBV18,TRBJ2-5,TRBD1,many
TGTGCCAGCAGCGTCGGACAGAGGAATGGCTACACCTTC,CASSVGQRNGYTF,TRBV9,TRBJ1-2,.,many
TGTGCCAGCAGCCAAGAGAGATTTGGGGCGTCGGAGACCCAGTACTTC,CASSQERFGASETQYF,TRBV3-1,TRBJ2-5,.,few
TGTGCCAGCAGCTCGCCGGGACAACACAATGAGCAGTTCTTC,CASSSPGQHNEQFF,TRBV7-2,TRBJ2-1,.,many
TGTGCCAGCAGGGCCCGGGACGCTGAAACTTCACCCCTCCACTTT,CASRARDAETSPLHF,TRBV6-1,TRBJ1-6,.,many
TGTGCCAGCAGGACGACAGGGTTTGTGGAGACCCAGTACTTC,CASRTTGFVETQYF,TRBV6-6,TRBJ2-5,TRBD1,many